This passage covers 31 T cell receptor beta chains from one sample sequenced in a study of identical twins. Via MiXCR, TCRdb re-called the 5' RACE reads, giving one row per CDR3 protein. The profile shows more than 400,000 distinct CDR3 sequences, 12% to 15% of them singletons. Another study also made use of these data, one on yellow fever vaccine responses in identical twins.

Material: CD4+ T cells sorted from blood. These receptors all come from a woman aged 18 to 35 in good health.

V gene TRBV5-1 combines with J gene TRBJ1-4; 8 bases align to TRBD1. Unmatched junction bases numbered 4, after V lost 0 bases and J lost 6 bases. CDR3 length: 15 amino acids. Germline V gene lookup returns CDR1 SGHRS and CDR2 YFSETQ. The chain's CDR3 is CASSLGQGKDEKLFF. CDR3 nucleotides: TGCGCCAGCAGCTTGGGACAGGGGAAAGATGAAAAACTGTTTTTT.

This sequence joins TRBV29-1 and TRBJ1-4; D unresolved. The ends were cut back, 6 bases at V and 12 bases at J, with 23 bases in the middle. The CDR3 length is 14 residues. Germline CDR1 SQVTM, CDR2 ANQGSEA. The CDR3 loop is CSVGIGLETRELFF. CDR3 DNA sequence: TGCAGCGTCGGTATTGGATTAGAAACGCGGGAACTGTTTTTT.

This chain joins TRBV6-5 and TRBJ2-5, with D possibly matching TRBD1 (6 bases). The germline V gene has CDR1 MNHEY and CDR2 SVGAGI. Trimming cost V 1 base and J 5 bases, with 20 bases left between them. The CDR3 length is 17 residues. CDR3 nucleotide sequence: TGTGCCAGCAGTTACTGGCCATATAGGACAGCCGTGGAGACCCAGTACTTC. Its translation: CASSYWPYRTAVETQYF.

The chain has TRBV12-3 or TRBV12-4 and TRBJ1-5, with D unclear. The CDR3 sequence is 14 residues long. Trimming removed 5 bases at V and 2 bases at J, with 10 bases between. The CDR3 loop reads CASSRLKGNQPQHF. CDR3 in DNA: TGTGCCAGCAGTAGGTTGAAGGGCAATCAGCCCCAGCATTTT.

This clonotype has a handful of counts. The genes are TRBV12-3 or TRBV12-4 and TRBJ1-1, with 11 bases matching TRBD1. The CDR3 length is 15 residues. V dropped 5 bases and J dropped 11; count of bases not matched to a gene: 13. DNA of the CDR3: TGTGCCAGCAGTAGAACCGGGACAGGGGGAATTTATGCTTTCTTT. It translates to CASSRTGTGGIYAFF.

V gene TRBV12-3 or TRBV12-4 combines with J gene TRBJ1-1; D ambiguous. Trimming cost V 6 bases and J 7 bases, with 9 bases left between them. The CDR3 contains 11 residues. The CDR3 loop reads CASRRHFEAFF. DNA of the CDR3: TGTGCCAGCAGGCGGCACTTTGAAGCTTTCTTT.

The chain is built from TRBV27 and TRBJ2-7; D is uncertain. Germline-derived CDR1 and CDR2 are MNHEY and SMNVEV (reference sequence). Trimming shortened V by 0 bases and J by 3 bases, and 12 bases separated the two germline ends. The CDR3 totals 15 residues. CDR3 sequence reads: CASSLSRVMVYEQYF. As DNA, the CDR3 is TGTGCCAGCAGTTTATCCCGGGTAATGGTCTACGAGCAGTACTTC.

This clonotype was picked up many times. The chain combines TRBV27 with TRBJ1-6, with 7 bases matching TRBD1. In germline, CDR1 is MNHEY, CDR2 SMNVEV (reference sequence). CDR3 length: 17 amino acids. Trimming took 5 bases from V and 0 from J; bases not matched to a gene: 7. The CDR3: CASSPPRGSSYNSPLHF. The CDR3 DNA is TGTGCCAGCAGTCCGCCCAGGGGGAGCTCCTATAATTCACCCCTCCACTTT.

This clonotype was seen a few times. The chain couples TRBV12-3 or TRBV12-4 to TRBJ2-1; maybe TRBD2 (6 bases). V was clipped by 8 bases and J by 0 bases, with 8 bases between them. The CDR3 runs to 13 residues. The CDR3 coding sequence is TGTGCCAGCCGGGGGAACTCCTACAATGAGCAGTTCTTC. This codes for CASRGNSYNEQFF.

The chain carries TRBV7-9 and TRBJ2-1; TRBD2 might be the D (6 bases). Trimming removed 2 bases at V and 0 bases at J, with 14 bases between. The CDR3 covers 17 residues. Per germline, CDR1 SEHNR and CDR2 FQNEAQ (reference sequence). The CDR3 loop reads CASSLQSAGPSYNEQFF. The CDR3 nucleotides are TGTGCCAGCAGCTTACAGTCGGCGGGACCCTCCTACAATGAGCAGTTCTTC.

J is TRBJ2-1 and V is TRBV20-1; D assignment may be TRBD1 or TRBD2 (5 bases each). The CDR3 contains 15 residues. Between the trimmed V and J ends, which lost 2 bases and 6 bases, there was a span of 17 bases. CDR1 is DFQATT and CDR2 is SNEGSKA in the germline V gene (reference sequence). CDR3 sequence: CSARLMGPPANEQFF. In DNA form, the CDR3 reads TGCAGTGCTAGATTGATGGGACCCCCGGCCAATGAGCAGTTCTTC.

J is TRBJ2-3 and V is TRBV11-3; TRBD2 matches 15 bases. Germline-derived CDR1 and CDR2 are SGHNT and YENEEA. Germline trimming cut 6 bases from V and 8 bases from J; bases unmatched to any gene: 9. The CDR3 length is 16 residues. DNA for the CDR3: TGTGCCAGCAGTATAAGGACTAGCGGGAGGGCTACTACGCAGTATTTT. Encoded protein: CASSIRTSGRATTQYF. Drawing the rest from reference TRBV11-3 and TRBJ2-3, the complete variable domain is EAGVVQSPRYKIIEKKQPVAFWCNPISGHNTLYWYLQNLGQGPELLIRYENEEAVDDSQLPKDRFSAERLKGVDSTLKIQPAELGDSAVYLCASSIRTSGRATTQYFGPGTRLTVL.

The chain employs TRBV4-1 and TRBJ1-2; D possibly corresponds to TRBD1 (5 bases). Germline CDR1 reads MGHRA; CDR2 reads YSYEKL. V lost 4 bases to trimming and J lost 1 base, with 19 bases between them. The CDR3 has 17 residues. The CDR3 region has the DNA TGCGCCAGCAGCCTAACACAGGCCCCGCTACTTAACTATGGCTACACCTTC. It codes for CASSLTQAPLLNYGYTF.

The chain recombines TRBV18 with TRBJ1-4; 7 bases match TRBD1. Germline V CDR1 and CDR2: KGHSH, LQKENI. The CDR3 spans 16 residues. J gave up 3 bases and V 4 bases, and 8 bases lay outside the gene matches. The CDR3 here is CASSQQGHRANEKLFF. In nucleotides, the CDR3 is TGTGCCAGCTCACAACAGGGGCACCGCGCTAATGAAAAACTGTTTTTT.

A few counts support this clonotype. The genes are TRBV3-1 and TRBJ2-1; D unclear. The germline CDR1 and CDR2 sequences are LGHDT and YNNKEL (reference sequence). Trimming left V 0 bases short and J 10 bases short, with 10 bases between. The CDR3 consists of 13 residues. The CDR3 here is CASSQDLLGEQFF. CDR3 nucleotide sequence: TGTGCCAGCAGCCAAGATTTGTTAGGAGAGCAGTTCTTC.

J is TRBJ2-7 and V is TRBV7-3; D unclear. V was clipped by 5 bases and J by 7 bases, with 21 bases between them. The germline V gene encodes CDR1 SGHTA and CDR2 FQGTGA. The CDR3 has 15 amino acids. The CDR3 sequence: CASSPSSGLLGEQYF. The CDR3 DNA is TGTGCCAGCAGCCCCTCCTCCGGGCTATTGGGGGAGCAGTACTTC.

The genes are TRBV20-1 and TRBJ1-3; maybe TRBD1 (6 bases). CDR3 length equals 14 residues. Between the trimmed V and J ends, which lost 0 bases and 2 bases, there was a span of 8 bases. CDR1 and CDR2 (germline): DFQATT, SNEGSKA (reference sequence). The CDR3 DNA sequence: TGCAGTGCTAGAGACTCAGGGGCTGGAAACACCATATATTTT. Amino acids: CSARDSGAGNTIYF.

This chain joins TRBV6-5 and TRBJ1-6, with D uncertain. Trimming stripped 2 bases from V and 2 bases from J, with 7 bases between. Germline CDR1 and CDR2: MNHEY and SVGAGI. The length of the CDR3 is 15 residues. The CDR3 loop is CASSYRSTYNSPLHF. CDR3 nucleotide sequence: TGTGCCAGCAGTTACCGTAGCACCTATAATTCACCCCTCCACTTT.

At least ten counts were recorded for this clonotype. This rearrangement joins TRBV12-3 or TRBV12-4 to TRBJ2-3, with D tentatively TRBD2 (5 bases). The CDR3 has 15 residues. As DNA, the CDR3 is TGTGCAGTTATTCGGACTCTCGACCCCACAGATACGCAGTATTTT. Translation: CAVIRTLDPTDTQYF.

Written as DNA, the CDR3 is TGTGCCAGCAAGGCGACTAGCGGGGCGAACACCGGGGAGCTGTTTTTT. Translation gives CASKATSGANTGELFF. This chain links TRBV2 with TRBJ2-2; 11 positions match TRBD2. The CDR3 is 16 residues long. Per the germline V gene, CDR1 is SNHLY and CDR2 is FYNNEI. Trimming at V came to 7 bases and at J to 0 bases, leaving 4 bases not matched to a gene.

This clonotype appeared a few times. V is TRBV2 and J is TRBJ2-1, with D possibly TRBD2 on 5 matching bases. V lost 8 bases and J 15 bases, leaving 17 bases between the germline ends. Germline values: CDR1 SNHLY, CDR2 FYNNEI. The CDR3 totals 11 residues. CDR3: CASAYDYLGFF. Written as DNA, the CDR3 is TGTGCCAGCGCATACGACTACCTGGGGTTCTTC.

This chain joins TRBV9 and TRBJ1-1, with TRBD1 as a possible D gene (6 bases). The V end lost 0 bases, the J end lost 3 bases, and 21 bases lay between the germline ends. Germline CDR1 SGDLS, CDR2 YYNGEE. The CDR3 contains 18 residues. The CDR3 DNA is TGTGCCAGCAGCGTAGCCCCGACGGGGGGCGGGGGGTACACTGAAGCTTTCTTT. Translating it yields CASSVAPTGGGGYTEAFF.

This clonotype turned up a few times. The chain uses TRBV24-1 and TRBJ2-1; 10 bases agree with TRBD1. Germline V gene sequence: CDR1 KGHDR, CDR2 SFDVKD. The CDR3 is 16 residues long. The V gene end was trimmed by 6 bases and the J gene end by 5 bases; junction bases not matched to a gene: 9. DNA for the CDR3: TGTGCCACCAGTACAACCGGGACAGGGGCCCACAATGAGCAGTTCTTC. Translated, it gives CATSTTGTGAHNEQFF.

The chain couples TRBV12-3 or TRBV12-4 to TRBJ2-5; perhaps TRBD1 as D (6 bases). The V end was cut by 6 bases, the J end by 5 bases, with 19 bases between. The CDR3 has 15 residues. The CDR3: CASSPYDRLGETQYF. As DNA, the CDR3 is TGTGCCAGCAGCCCATATGACAGGCTGGGGGAGACCCAGTACTTC.

The table lists this clonotype with a few counts. V is TRBV5-1 and J is TRBJ2-1; no firm D call. Germline V gives CDR1 SGHRS, CDR2 YFSETQ. There are 14 residues in the CDR3. Trimming removed 2 bases from V and 5 bases from J, with 11 bases in between. CDR3 in amino acids: CASSFDQGDNEQFF. The CDR3 DNA is TGCGCCAGCAGCTTTGATCAAGGAGACAATGAGCAGTTCTTC.

V usage is TRBV5-6 and J usage is TRBJ1-1; no firm D call. The germline V gene has CDR1 SGHDT and CDR2 YYEEEE. The V end lost 0 bases, the J end lost 6 bases, and 15 bases lay between the germline ends. The CDR3 sequence is 15 residues long. The CDR3 loop reads CASSLGRELGSEAFF. DNA for the CDR3: TGTGCCAGCAGCTTGGGACGGGAGTTAGGATCTGAAGCTTTCTTT. Complete variable domain (other parts from reference TRBV5-6 and TRBJ1-1): DAGVTQSPTHLIKTRGQQVTLRCSPKSGHDTVSWYQQALGQGPQFIFQYYEEEERQRGNFPDRFSGHQFPNYSSELNVNALLLGDSALYLCASSLGRELGSEAFFGQGTRLTVV.

The V gene is TRBV6-1, the J gene TRBJ2-1; the D gene could be TRBD1 or TRBD2 (5 bases each). Trimming pared 7 bases from V and 5 bases from J, leaving 21 bases between. Germline loops: CDR1 MNHNS, CDR2 SASEGT. The CDR3 has 16 amino acids. The CDR3 DNA sequence: TGTGCCAGCACCAGGCAGGGAGCGGCAACAAACAATGAGCAGTTCTTC. It specifies CASTRQGAATNNEQFF.

The J gene is TRBJ2-2, the V gene TRBV4-1; 10 nucleotides align to TRBD2. The CDR3 has 17 residues. With V trimmed by 1 base and J by 1 base, 3 bases remained unmatched. Germline-derived CDR1 and CDR2 are MGHRA and YSYEKL. Here the CDR3 reads CASSQGGLAVNTGELFF. The DNA of the CDR3 is TGCGCCAGCAGCCAAGGCGGACTAGCGGTGAACACCGGGGAGCTGTTTTTT.

The V call is TRBV7-6, the J call TRBJ2-7; D gene ambiguous. Trimming cost V 2 bases and J 6 bases, with 11 bases left between them. The germline CDR1 and CDR2 sequences are SGHVS and FNYEAQ. The CDR3 covers 13 residues. CDR3 protein: CASSLMTTSEQYV. The CDR3 nucleotides are TGTGCCAGCAGCTTAATGACCACATCCGAGCAGTACGTC.

In this sample, this clonotype turned up many times. The rearrangement uses TRBV12-3 or TRBV12-4 and TRBJ2-1, with 7 nucleotides matching TRBD2. The V gene end was trimmed by 7 bases and the J gene end by 5 bases; junction bases not matched to a gene: 14. CDR3 length: 16 residues. The CDR3 protein is CASTLGGTATNNEQFF. DNA for the CDR3: TGTGCCAGCACCTTGGGGGGGACTGCGACGAACAATGAGCAGTTCTTC.

This clonotype turned up a few times. The chain carries TRBV20-1 and TRBJ2-1; 12 bases are a match to TRBD2. The CDR3 is 13 amino acids. The V gene's germline CDR1 is DFQATT and CDR2 SNEGSKA (reference sequence). The V and J ends lost 6 bases and 3 bases, in that order; junction bases with no gene match: 0. CDR3 loop: CSAGLAGYNEQFF. For the CDR3, the DNA is TGCAGTGCGGGACTAGCGGGCTACAATGAGCAGTTCTTC.